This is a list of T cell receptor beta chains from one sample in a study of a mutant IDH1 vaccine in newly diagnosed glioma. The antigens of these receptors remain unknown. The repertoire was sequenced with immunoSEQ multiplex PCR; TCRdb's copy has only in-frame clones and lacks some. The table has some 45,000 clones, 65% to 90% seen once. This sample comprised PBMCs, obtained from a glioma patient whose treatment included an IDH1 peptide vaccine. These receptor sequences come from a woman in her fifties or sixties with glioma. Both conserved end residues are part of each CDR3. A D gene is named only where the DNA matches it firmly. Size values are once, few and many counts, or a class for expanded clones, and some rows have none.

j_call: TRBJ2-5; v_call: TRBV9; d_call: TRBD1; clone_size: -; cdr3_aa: CASSPHRGKTQYF; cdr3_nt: TGTGCCAGCAGCCCCCACAGGGGAAAGACCCAGTACTTC
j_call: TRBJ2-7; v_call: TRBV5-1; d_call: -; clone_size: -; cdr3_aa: CASSLRTRSYEQYF; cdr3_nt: TGCGCCAGCAGCCTCCGGACCCGCTCCTACGAGCAGTACTTC
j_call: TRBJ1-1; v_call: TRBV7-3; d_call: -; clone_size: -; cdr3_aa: CASSLVGGEFHTEAFF; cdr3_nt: TGTGCCAGCAGCTTAGTCGGGGGTGAATTCCACACTGAAGCTTTCTTT
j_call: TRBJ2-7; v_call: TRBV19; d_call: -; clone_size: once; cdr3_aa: CASSGPGYEW; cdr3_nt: TGTGCCAGTAGTGGGCCGGGGTACGAGTGG
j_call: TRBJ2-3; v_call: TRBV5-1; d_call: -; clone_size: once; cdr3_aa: CASSSQSTDTQYF; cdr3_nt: TGCGCCAGCAGCTCCCAAAGCACAGATACGCAGTATTTT
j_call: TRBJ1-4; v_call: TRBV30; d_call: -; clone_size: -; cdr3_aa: CAWNQREGHNEKLFF; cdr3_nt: TGTGCCTGGAATCAGAGGGAAGGTCATAATGAAAAACTGTTTTTT
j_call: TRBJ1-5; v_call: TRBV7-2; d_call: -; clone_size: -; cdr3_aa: CASSGGHPNQPQHF; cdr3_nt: TGTGCCAGCAGCGGCGGTCACCCCAATCAGCCCCAGCATTTT
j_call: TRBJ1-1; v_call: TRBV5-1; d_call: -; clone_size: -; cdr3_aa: CASSLEGGGNEAFF; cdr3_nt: TGCGCCAGCAGCTTGGAAGGGGGGGGAAATGAAGCTTTCTTT
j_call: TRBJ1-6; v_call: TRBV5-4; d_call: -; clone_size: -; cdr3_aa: CASSSQGTNSPLHF; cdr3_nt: TGTGCCAGCAGCTCTCAGGGGACAAATTCACCCCTCCACTTT
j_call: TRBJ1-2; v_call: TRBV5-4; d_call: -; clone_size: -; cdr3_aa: CASSRTQGLYGYTF; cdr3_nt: TGTGCCAGCAGTAGAACCCAGGGTTTATATGGCTACACCTTC
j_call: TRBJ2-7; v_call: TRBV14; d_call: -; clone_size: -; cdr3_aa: CASSPWDTPRDEQYF; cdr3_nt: TGTGCCAGCAGCCCCTGGGACACCCCCCGGGACGAGCAGTACTTC
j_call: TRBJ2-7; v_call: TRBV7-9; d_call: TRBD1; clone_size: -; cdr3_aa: CASSGDSNEQYF; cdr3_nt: TGTGCCAGCAGCGGGGACAGTAACGAGCAGTACTTC
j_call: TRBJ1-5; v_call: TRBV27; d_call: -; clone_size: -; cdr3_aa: CASSSEYSNQPQHF; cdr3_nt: TGTGCCAGCAGTTCCGAGTATAGCAATCAGCCCCAGCATTTT
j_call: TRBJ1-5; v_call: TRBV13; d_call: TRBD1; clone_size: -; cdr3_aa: CASSPGQGIQPQHF; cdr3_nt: TGTGCCAGCAGCCCGGGACAGGGAATTCAGCCCCAGCATTTT
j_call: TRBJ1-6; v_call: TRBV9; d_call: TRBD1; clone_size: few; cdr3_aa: CASSVGTGGGSPLHF; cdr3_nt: TGTGCCAGCAGCGTGGGGACAGGGGGAGGATCACCCCTCCACTTT
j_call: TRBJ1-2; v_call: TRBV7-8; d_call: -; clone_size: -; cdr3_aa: CASSLESGSGGYTF; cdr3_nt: TGTGCCAGCAGCTTAGAGTCGGGGTCAGGTGGCTACACCTTC
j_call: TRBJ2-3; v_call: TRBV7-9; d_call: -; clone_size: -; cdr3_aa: CASSPTGGTQYF; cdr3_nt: TGTGCCAGCAGCCCTACCGGGGGAACGCAGTATTTT